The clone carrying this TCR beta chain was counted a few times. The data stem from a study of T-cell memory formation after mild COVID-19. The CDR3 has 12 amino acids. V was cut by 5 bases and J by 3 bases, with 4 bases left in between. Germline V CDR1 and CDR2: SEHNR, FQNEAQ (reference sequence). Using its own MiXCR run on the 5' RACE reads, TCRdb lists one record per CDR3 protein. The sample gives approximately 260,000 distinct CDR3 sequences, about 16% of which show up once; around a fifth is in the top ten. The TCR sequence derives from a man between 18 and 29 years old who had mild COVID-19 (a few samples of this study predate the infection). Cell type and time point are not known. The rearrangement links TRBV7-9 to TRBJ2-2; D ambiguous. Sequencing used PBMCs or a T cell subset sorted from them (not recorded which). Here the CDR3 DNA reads TGTGCCAGCAGCAAGGACACCGGGGAGCTGTTTTTT. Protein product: CASSKDTGELFF.